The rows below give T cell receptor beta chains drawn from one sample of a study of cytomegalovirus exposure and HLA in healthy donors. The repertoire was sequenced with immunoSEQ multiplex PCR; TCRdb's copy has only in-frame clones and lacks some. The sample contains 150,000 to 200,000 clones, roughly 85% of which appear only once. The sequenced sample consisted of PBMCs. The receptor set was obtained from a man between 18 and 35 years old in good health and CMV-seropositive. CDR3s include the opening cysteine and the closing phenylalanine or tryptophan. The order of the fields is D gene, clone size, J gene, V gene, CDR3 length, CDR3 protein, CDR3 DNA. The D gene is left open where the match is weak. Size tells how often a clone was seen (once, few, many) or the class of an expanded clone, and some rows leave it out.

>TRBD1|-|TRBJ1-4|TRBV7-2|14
CASSIQGTNEKLFF
TGTGCCAGCAGCATACAGGGGACTAATGAAAAACTGTTTTTT
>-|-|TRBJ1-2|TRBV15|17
CATSRGARTNSEVGYTF
TGTGCCACCAGCAGAGGGGCCAGGACAAACTCCGAGGTTGGCTACACCTTC
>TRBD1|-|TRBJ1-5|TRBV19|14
CASSPTGGNQPQHF
TGTGCCAGTAGTCCGACAGGGGGCAATCAGCCCCAGCATTTT
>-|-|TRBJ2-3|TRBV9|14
CASSEGGGTPLKYF
TGTGCCAGCAGCGAGGGTGGGGGGACCCCCCTGAAGTATTTT
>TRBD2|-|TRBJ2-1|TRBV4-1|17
CASSQPGLAGGYNEQFF
TGCGCCAGCAGCCAACCCGGTCTAGCGGGGGGGTACAATGAGCAGTTCTTC
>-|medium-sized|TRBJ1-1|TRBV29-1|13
CSVGEVLNTEAFF
TGCAGCGTTGGGGAGGTTTTGAACACTGAAGCTTTCTTT
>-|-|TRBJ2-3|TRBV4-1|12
CASSHPTDTQYF
TGCGCCAGCAGCCACCCTACAGATACGCAGTATTTT
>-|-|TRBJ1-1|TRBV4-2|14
CASSQEEGQTEAFF
TGTGCCAGCAGCCAAGAGGAGGGGCAAACTGAAGCTTTCTTT
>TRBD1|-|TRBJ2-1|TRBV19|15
CASSTGTGPFNEQFF
TGTGCCAGTAGTACCGGGACAGGGCCTTTCAATGAGCAGTTCTTC
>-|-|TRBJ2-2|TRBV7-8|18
CASSLGLAGTSFTGELFF
TGTGCCAGCAGCTTAGGATTAGCCGGGACAAGTTTCACCGGGGAGCTGTTTTTT
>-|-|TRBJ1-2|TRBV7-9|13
CASDQGKNYGYTF
TGTGCCAGCGACCAGGGAAAGAACTATGGCTACACCTTC
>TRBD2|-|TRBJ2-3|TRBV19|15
CASSTTSGGADTQYF
TGTGCCAGTAGTACAACTAGCGGGGGGGCAGATACGCAGTATTTT
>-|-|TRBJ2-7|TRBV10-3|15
CAISDESEITYEQYF
TGTGCCATCAGTGATGAGTCCGAAATCACCTACGAGCAGTACTTC
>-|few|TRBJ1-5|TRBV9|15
CASSVSGDSNQPQHF
TGTGCCAGCAGCGTGAGCGGAGATAGCAATCAGCCCCAGCATTTT
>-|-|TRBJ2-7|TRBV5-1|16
CASSLAVGGLTYEQYF
TGCGCCAGCAGCTTGGCCGTTGGCGGCCTAACCTACGAGCAGTACTTC
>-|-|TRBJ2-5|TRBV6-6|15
CASSYLPSQQETQYF
TGTGCCAGCAGTTACCTTCCTAGTCAACAAGAGACCCAGTACTTC
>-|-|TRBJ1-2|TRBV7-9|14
CASSFSTTNYGYTF
TGTGCCAGCAGCTTTTCGACTACCAACTATGGCTACACCTTC
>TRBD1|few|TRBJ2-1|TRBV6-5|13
CAGMGQGASEQFF
TGTGCCGGAATGGGACAGGGGGCAAGTGAGCAGTTCTTC
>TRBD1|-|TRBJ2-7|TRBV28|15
CASSPGQGVSYEQYF
TGTGCCAGCAGCCCCGGACAGGGGGTGTCCTACGAGCAGTACTTC
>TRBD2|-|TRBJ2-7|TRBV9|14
CASSVASGPYEQYF
TGTGCCAGCAGCGTAGCTAGCGGCCCCTACGAGCAGTACTTC
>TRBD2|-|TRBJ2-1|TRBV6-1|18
CASSDPLAGGRNYNEQFF
TGTGCCAGCAGTGATCCCCTAGCGGGAGGGAGAAACTACAATGAGCAGTTCTTC
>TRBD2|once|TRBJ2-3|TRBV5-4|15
CASSLERGGPDTQYF
TGTGCCAGCAGCTTGGAGCGGGGGGGCCCAGATACGCAGTATTTT
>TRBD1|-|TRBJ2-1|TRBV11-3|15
CASSRGGQGKNEQFF
TGTGCCAGCAGCCGAGGGGGACAGGGGAAGAATGAGCAGTTCTTC
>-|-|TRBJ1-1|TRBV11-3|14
CASSQDRLSTEAFF
TGTGCCAGCAGCCAAGACAGGCTCTCCACTGAAGCTTTCTTT
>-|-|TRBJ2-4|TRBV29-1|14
CSVDRTGGGNIQYF
TGCAGCGTTGACCGGACAGGCGGGGGGAACATTCAGTACTTC
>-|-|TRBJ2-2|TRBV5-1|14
CAVRRGPNTGELFF
TGCGCCGTACGAAGAGGCCCCAACACCGGGGAGCTGTTTTTT
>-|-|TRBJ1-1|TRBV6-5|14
CASSYSPRVTEAFF
TGTGCCAGCAGTTACTCCCCCAGGGTAACTGAAGCTTTCTTT